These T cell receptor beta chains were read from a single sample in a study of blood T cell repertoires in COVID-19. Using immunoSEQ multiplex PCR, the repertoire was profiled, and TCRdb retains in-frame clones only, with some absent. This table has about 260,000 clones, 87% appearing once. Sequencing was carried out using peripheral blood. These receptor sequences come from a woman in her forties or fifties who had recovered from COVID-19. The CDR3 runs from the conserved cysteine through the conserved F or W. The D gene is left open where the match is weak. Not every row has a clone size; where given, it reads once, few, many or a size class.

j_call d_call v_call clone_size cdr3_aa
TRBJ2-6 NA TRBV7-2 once CASAPTLSGISGANVLTF
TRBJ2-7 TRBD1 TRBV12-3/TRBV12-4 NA CASSWTGFNEQYF
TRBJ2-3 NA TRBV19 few CASSILGVGTDTQYF
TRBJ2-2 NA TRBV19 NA CASSILAVNTGELFF
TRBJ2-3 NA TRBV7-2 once CASSLRRYGGDSTDTQYF
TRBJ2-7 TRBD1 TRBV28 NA CASSLNRGWYEQYF
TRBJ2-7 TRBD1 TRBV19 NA CASSARTGTGQYF
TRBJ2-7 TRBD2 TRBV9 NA CASSVLASGRVGEQYF
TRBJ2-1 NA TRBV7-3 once CASSPQRGYNEQFF
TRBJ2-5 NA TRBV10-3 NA CAISESGSKETQYF
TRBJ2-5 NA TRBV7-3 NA CASSLNRQETQYF
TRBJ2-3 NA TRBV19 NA CASRSGAYTQYF
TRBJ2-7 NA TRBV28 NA CASRKLPSYEQYF
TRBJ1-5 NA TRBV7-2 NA CASSAGTRNSNQPQHF
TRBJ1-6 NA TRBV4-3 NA CASSQDGRGLSPLHF
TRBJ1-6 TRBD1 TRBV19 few CASTWTGGFAPLHF
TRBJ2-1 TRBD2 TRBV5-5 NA CASSFPGAGVIYEQFF
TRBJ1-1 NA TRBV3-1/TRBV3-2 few CASSQSPFNTEAFF
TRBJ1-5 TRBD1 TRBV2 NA CASRGRGSQPQHF
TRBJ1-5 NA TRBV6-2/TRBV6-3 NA CASSYSGAGRNQPQHF
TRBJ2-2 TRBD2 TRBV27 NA CASSYSAGVTGELFF
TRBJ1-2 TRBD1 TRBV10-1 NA CARSLTGGNYGYTF
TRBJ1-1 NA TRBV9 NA CASSGTAGTEAFF
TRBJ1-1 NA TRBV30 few CAWSGDRQNTEAFF
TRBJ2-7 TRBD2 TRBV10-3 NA CAISESREGGYEQYF
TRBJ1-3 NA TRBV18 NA CASSPGGGASSGNTIYF
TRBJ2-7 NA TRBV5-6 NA CASSLSLAYEQYF
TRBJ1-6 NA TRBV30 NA CAWSLTRVHGENSPLHF
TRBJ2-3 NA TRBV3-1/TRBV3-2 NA CASSLLATSTDTQYF
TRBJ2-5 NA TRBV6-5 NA CASSSLPGSKTQYF
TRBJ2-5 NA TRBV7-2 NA CASGLSTRKQYF
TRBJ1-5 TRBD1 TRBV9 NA CASSKTGALETQHF
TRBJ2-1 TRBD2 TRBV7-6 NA CASSWGLAGAPAYNEQFF
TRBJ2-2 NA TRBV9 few CASSRIGGGELFF
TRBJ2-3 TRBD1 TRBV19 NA CASSIVTGAGTDTQYF
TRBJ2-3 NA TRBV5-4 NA CASSSGGLTDTQYF
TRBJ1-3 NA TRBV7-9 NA CASSLTRIGNTIYF
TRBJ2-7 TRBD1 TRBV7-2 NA CASSLGRQGTYEQYF
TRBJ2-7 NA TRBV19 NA CASSIDGRTEQYF
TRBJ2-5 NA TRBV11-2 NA CASSRRWTGGETQYF
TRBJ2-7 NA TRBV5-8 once CASSADIAYEQYF